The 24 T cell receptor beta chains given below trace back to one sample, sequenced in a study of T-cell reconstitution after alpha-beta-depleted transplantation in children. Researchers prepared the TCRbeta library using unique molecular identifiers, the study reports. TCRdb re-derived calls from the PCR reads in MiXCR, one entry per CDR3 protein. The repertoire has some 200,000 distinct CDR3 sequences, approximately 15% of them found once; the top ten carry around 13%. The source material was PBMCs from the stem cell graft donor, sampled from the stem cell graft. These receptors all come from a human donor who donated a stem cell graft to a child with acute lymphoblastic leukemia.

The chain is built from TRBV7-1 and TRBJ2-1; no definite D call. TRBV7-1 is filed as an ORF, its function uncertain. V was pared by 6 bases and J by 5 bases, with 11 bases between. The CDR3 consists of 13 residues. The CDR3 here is CASSKPPDNEQFF. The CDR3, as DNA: TGTGCCAGCAGTAAGCCCCCGGACAATGAGCAGTTCTTC.

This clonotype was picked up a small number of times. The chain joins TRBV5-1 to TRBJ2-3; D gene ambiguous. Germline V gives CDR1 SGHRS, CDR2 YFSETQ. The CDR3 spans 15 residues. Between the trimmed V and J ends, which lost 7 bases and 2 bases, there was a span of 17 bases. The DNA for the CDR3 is TGCGCCAGCTACTCGACCACCGGCCTCACAGATACGCAGTATTTT. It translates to CASYSTTGLTDTQYF.

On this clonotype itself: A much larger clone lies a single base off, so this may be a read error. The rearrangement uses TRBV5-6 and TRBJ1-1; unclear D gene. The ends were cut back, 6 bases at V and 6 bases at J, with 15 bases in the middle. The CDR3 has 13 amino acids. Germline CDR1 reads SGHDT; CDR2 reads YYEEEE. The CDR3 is CASTRWRSAEAFF. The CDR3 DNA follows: TGTGCCAGCACCAGGTGGCGCAGCGCTGAAGCTTTCTTT.

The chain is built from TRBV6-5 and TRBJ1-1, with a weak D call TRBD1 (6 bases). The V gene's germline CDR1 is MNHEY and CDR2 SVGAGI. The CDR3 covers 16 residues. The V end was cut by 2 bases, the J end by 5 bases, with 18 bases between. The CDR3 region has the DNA TGTGCCAGCAGTTACGATTACAGGGCGGGTGGAACTGAAGCTTTCTTT. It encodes CASSYDYRAGGTEAFF.

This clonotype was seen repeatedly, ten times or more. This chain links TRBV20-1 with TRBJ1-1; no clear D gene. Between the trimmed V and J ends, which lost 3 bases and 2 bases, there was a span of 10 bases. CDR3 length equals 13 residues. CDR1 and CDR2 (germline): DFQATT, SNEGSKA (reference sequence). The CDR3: CSARSGSNTEAFF. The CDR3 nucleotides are TGCAGTGCTAGGTCTGGGTCTAACACTGAAGCTTTCTTT.

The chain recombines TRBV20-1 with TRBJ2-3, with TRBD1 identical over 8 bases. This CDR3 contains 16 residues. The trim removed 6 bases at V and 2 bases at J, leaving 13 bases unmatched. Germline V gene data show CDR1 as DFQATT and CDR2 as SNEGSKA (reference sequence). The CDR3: CSAQENRGSLTDTQYF. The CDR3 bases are TGCAGTGCCCAAGAGAACAGGGGGTCCCTCACAGATACGCAGTATTTT.

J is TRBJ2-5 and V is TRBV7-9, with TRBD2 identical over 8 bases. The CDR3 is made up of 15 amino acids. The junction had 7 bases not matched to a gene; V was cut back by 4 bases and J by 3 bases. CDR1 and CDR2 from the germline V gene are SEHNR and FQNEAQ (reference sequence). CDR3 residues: CASSSPGREEETQYF. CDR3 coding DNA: TGTGCCAGCAGCTCCCCCGGGAGGGAGGAAGAGACCCAGTACTTC.

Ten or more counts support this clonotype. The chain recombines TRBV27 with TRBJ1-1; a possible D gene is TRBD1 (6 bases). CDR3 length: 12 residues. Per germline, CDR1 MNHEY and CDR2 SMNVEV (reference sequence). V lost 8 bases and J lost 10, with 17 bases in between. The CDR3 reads CASASRGGGAFF. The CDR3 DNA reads TGTGCCAGCGCATCCAGGGGAGGGGGAGCTTTCTTT.

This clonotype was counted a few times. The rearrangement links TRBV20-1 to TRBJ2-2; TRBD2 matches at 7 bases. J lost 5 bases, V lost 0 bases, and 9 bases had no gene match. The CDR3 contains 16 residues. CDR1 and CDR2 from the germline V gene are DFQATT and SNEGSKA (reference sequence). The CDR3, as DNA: TGCAGTGCTAGAGATAGGGCTAGCGGAGGAACCGGGGAGCTGTTTTTT. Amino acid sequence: CSARDRASGGTGELFF.

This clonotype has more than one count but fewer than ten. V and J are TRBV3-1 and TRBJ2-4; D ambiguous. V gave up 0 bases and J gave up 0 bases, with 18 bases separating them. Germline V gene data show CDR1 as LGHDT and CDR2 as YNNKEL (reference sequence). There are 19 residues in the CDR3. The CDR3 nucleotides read TGTGCCAGCAGCCAAGACTATTCGATCGGTAACCTAGCCAAAAACATTCAGTACTTC. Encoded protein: CASSQDYSIGNLAKNIQYF.

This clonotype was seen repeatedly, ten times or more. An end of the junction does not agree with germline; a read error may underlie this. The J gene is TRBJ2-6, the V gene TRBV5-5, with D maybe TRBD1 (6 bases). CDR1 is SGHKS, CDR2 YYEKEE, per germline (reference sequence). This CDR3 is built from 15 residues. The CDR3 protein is CASSLTGSGANVLTF. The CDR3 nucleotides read TGCGCCAGCAGCTTAACAGGGTCTGGGGCCAACGTCCTGACTTTC.

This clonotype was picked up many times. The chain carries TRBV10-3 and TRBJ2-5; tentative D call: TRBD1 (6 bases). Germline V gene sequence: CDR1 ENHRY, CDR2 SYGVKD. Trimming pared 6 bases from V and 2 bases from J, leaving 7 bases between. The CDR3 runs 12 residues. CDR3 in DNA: TGTGCCATCAGGGGACAACAAGAGACCCAGTACTTC. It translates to CAIRGQQETQYF.

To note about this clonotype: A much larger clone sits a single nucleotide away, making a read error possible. In DNA form, the CDR3 reads TGTGTCAGCAGCGACTCAAGGGGGAGCACAGATACGCAGTATTTT. Translation: CVSSDSRGSTDTQYF. The chain uses TRBV9 and TRBJ2-3; D possibly corresponds to TRBD1 (6 bases). Germline assignment: CDR1 SGDLS and CDR2 YYNGEE. The CDR3 is 15 residues long.

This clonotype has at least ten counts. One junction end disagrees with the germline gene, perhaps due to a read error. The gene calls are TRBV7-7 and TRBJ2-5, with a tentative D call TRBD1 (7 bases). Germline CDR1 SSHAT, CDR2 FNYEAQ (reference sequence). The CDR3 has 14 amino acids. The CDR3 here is CASSRGTAQETQYF. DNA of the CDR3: TGTGCTAGCAGCCGCGGGACAGCACAAGAGACCCAGTACTTC.

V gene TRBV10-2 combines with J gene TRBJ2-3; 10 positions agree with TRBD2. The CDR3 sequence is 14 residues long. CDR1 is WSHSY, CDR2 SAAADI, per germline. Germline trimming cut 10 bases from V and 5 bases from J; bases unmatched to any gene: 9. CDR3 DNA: TGCGCCATCCAACCGGGACTAGCGCAAGATACGCAGTATTTT. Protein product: CAIQPGLAQDTQYF.

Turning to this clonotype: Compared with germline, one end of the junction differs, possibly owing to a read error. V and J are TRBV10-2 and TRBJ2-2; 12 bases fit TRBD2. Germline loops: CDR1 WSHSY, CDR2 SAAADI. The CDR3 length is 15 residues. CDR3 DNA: TGCGCCAGCAGGACTAGCGGGGGCACCACCGGGGATCTGTTTTTT. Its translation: CASRTSGGTTGDLFF.

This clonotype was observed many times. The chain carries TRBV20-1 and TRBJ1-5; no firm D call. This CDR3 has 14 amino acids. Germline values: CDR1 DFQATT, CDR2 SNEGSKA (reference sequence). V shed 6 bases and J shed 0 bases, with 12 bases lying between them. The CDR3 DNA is TGCAGTGCCAGTCTCATTTATAGCAATCAGCCCCAGCATTTT. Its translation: CSASLIYSNQPQHF.

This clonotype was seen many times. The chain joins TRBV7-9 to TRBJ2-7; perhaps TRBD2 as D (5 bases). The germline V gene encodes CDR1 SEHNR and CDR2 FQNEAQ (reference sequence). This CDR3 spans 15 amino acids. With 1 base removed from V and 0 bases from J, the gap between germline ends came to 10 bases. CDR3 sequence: CASSLVRAPSYEQYF. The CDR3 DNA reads TGTGCCAGCAGCTTAGTGCGGGCCCCCTCCTACGAGCAGTACTTC. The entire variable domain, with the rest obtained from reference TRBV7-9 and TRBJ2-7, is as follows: DTGVSQNPRHKITKRGQNVTFRCDPISEHNRLYWYRQTLGQGPEFLTYFQNEAQLEKSRLLSDRFSAERPKGSFSTLEIQRTEQGDSAMYLCASSLVRAPSYEQYFGPGTRLTVT.

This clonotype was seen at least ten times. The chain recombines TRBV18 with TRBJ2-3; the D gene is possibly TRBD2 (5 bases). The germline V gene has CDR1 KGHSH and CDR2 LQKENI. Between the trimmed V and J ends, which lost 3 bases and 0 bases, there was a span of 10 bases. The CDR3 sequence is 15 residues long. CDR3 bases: TGTGCCAGCTCACCTGGAAGGACTAGCACAGATACGCAGTATTTT. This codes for CASSPGRTSTDTQYF.

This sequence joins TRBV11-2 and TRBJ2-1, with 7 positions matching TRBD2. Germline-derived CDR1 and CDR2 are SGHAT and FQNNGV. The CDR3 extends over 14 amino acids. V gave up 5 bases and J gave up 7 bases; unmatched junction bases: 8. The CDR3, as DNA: TGTGCCAGCAGCCCGTCAGGGAGGGAGAATGAGCAGTTCTTC. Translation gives CASSPSGRENEQFF.

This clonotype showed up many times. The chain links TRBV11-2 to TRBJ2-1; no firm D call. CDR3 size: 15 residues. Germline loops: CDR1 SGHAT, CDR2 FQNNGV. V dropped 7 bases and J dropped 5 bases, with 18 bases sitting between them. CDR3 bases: TGTGCCAGCACAAAGCGACAATCGGCGAACAATGAGCAGTTCTTC. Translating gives CASTKRQSANNEQFF.

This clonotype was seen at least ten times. The CDR3 reads CASSQRLDRYNQPQHF. The CDR3, as DNA: TGTGCCAGCAGTCAACGTTTAGACAGATACAATCAGCCCCAGCATTTT. The genes are TRBV27 and TRBJ1-5, with D maybe TRBD1 (5 bases). Trimming pared 5 bases from V and 3 bases from J, leaving 17 bases between. Looked up from germline, CDR1 is MNHEY and CDR2 is SMNVEV (reference sequence). The CDR3 has 16 amino acids.

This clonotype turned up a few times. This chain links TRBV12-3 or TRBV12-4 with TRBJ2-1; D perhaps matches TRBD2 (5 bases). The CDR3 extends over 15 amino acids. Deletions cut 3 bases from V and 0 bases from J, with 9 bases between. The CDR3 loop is CASSFRETSYNEQFF. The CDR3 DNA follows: TGTGCCAGCAGTTTCCGGGAAACCTCCTACAATGAGCAGTTCTTC.

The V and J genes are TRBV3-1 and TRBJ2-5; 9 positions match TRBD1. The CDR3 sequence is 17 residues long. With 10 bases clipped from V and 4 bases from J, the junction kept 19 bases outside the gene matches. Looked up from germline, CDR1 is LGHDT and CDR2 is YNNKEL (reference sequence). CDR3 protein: CATCQGDREPYGETQYF. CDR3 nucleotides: TGTGCCACCTGCCAAGGGGACAGGGAGCCTTACGGAGAGACCCAGTACTTC.